The TCR beta chain under discussion was sequenced for a study of cytomegalovirus exposure and HLA in healthy donors. Study context: From donors who were HLA-typed, an early data release held approximately 84 million unique TCRs. Broader study findings: In terms of immune exposure information, only CMV serostatus was available. Rates of TCR association differed by HLA locus in a later analysis, with DRB1 highest and HLA-C lowest.

Healthy bone marrow donors made up the cohort. Details on this clone: Its cognate antigen is unknown. This CDR3 is also generated by other DNA sequences in the sample.

The CDR3 has 13 residues. Per the germline V gene, CDR1 is SGHDT and CDR2 is YYEEEE. V was cut by 0 bases and J by 9 bases, with 10 bases left in between. The PCR was carried out with 60 Vbeta primers and 13 Jbeta primers. Clones were read by immunoSEQ multiplex PCR, and TCRdb kept only the in-frame ones, dropping some. The data hold approximately 100,000 clones, with around three quarters observed a single time. The gene calls are TRBV5-6 and TRBJ1-5; D uncertain. This sequence originates from a human donor in good health. Sequenced input: PBMCs. The DNA of the CDR3 is TGTGCCAGCAGCTTGGGCGAGACGGGGCCCCAGCATTTT. Residues: CASSLGETGPQHF.